Listed below are T cell receptor beta chains from one sample, sequenced in a study of T cell changes during pregnancy in multiple sclerosis. Repertoires were generated with immunoSEQ multiplex PCR, while TCRdb's copy carries only in-frame clones and drops some. The sample records 50,000 to 65,000 clones, roughly 92% being singletons. The starting material was CD8+ T cells from peripheral blood mononuclear cells, obtained in the second trimester of pregnancy. These receptors came from a female donor with multiple sclerosis, enrolled in a pregnancy study. CDR3s include the opening cysteine and the closing phenylalanine or tryptophan. D genes are given only for firm matches. The size entry is marked missing in some rows and otherwise reads once, few, many or a size class.

D: NA; size: NA; V: TRBV7-3; J: TRBJ2-7; DNA: TGTGCCAGCAGCTTAAGTCTATCCCACGAGCAGTACTTC; CDR3: CASSLSLSHEQYF
D: TRBD2; size: once; V: TRBV7-9; J: TRBJ2-1; DNA: TGTGCCAGCAGCTCTAGGGGGACTAGCGGAGCAGGGAATGAGCAGTTCTTC; CDR3: CASSSRGTSGAGNEQFF
D: NA; size: NA; V: TRBV19; J: TRBJ2-4; DNA: TGTGCCAGTAGTACGCGGGACTTCCCTGAGGGAAACATTCAGTACTTC; CDR3: CASSTRDFPEGNIQYF
D: NA; size: NA; V: TRBV2; J: TRBJ2-7; DNA: TGTGCCAGCATCAGCGCCTACTACGAGCAGTACTTC; CDR3: CASISAYYEQYF
D: NA; size: NA; V: TRBV19; J: TRBJ2-1; DNA: TGTGCCAGTAGTATAGACTCTAGCCCCTCCTACAATGAGCAGTTCTTC; CDR3: CASSIDSSPSYNEQFF
D: NA; size: NA; V: TRBV30; J: TRBJ2-7; DNA: TGTGCCTGGAGTGAAGGCAGGATCGAGCAGTACTTC; CDR3: CAWSEGRIEQYF
D: TRBD2; size: NA; V: TRBV27; J: TRBJ2-3; DNA: TGTGCCAGCGGCGGGCTACTAGCGGGGGACACAGATACGCAGTATTTT; CDR3: CASGGLLAGDTDTQYF
D: NA; size: NA; V: TRBV19; J: TRBJ1-2; DNA: TGTGCCAGTAGCCTCGACAGTTGGGGCTACACCTTC; CDR3: CASSLDSWGYTF
D: TRBD2; size: NA; V: TRBV27; J: TRBJ2-7; DNA: TGTGCCAGCAGTTTCGGGACTACCTCCTACGAGCAGTACTTC; CDR3: CASSFGTTSYEQYF
D: NA; size: once; V: TRBV28; J: TRBJ1-3; DNA: TGTGCCAGCAGTTTACCTAGTATTGCAGGAAACACCATATATTTT; CDR3: CASSLPSIAGNTIYF
D: NA; size: NA; V: TRBV7-9; J: TRBJ1-2; DNA: TGTGCCAGCAGCCCCAGGCAGGACTTGATCTATGGCTACACCTTC; CDR3: CASSPRQDLIYGYTF
D: TRBD2; size: once; V: TRBV2; J: TRBJ2-7; DNA: TGTGCCAGCAGCATTAGCGGGAGTTCCTACGAGCAGTACTTC; CDR3: CASSISGSSYEQYF
D: TRBD2; size: NA; V: TRBV28; J: TRBJ2-1; DNA: TGTGCCAGCAGGCCCGCACTAGCGGGTGAGCAGTTCTTC; CDR3: CASRPALAGEQFF
D: NA; size: few; V: TRBV9; J: TRBJ2-7; DNA: TGTGCCAGCAGCGGCCAGGGCTACGAGCAGTACTTC; CDR3: CASSGQGYEQYF
D: NA; size: NA; V: TRBV29-1; J: TRBJ1-2; DNA: TGCAGCGTTGAGTGGCAGGTGGGCTATGGCTACACCTTC; CDR3: CSVEWQVGYGYTF
D: NA; size: NA; V: TRBV5-1; J: TRBJ2-7; DNA: TGCGCCAGCAGCTTGGGGCAGGGGATCTACGAGCAGTACTTC; CDR3: CASSLGQGIYEQYF
D: NA; size: NA; V: TRBV6-1; J: TRBJ1-1; DNA: TGTGCCAGCAGTTTTACAGGTACGGCCACTGAAGCTTTCTTT; CDR3: CASSFTGTATEAFF
D: TRBD2; size: NA; V: TRBV7-9; J: TRBJ2-3; DNA: TGTGCCAGCAGCTTTCTAGCGGGAGAGGTCACAGATACGCAGTATTTT; CDR3: CASSFLAGEVTDTQYF
D: NA; size: NA; V: TRBV4-2; J: TRBJ1-1; DNA: TGTGCCAGCAGCCAAGCATCGGGGGGCGGGCGGGACACTGAAGCTTTCTTT; CDR3: CASSQASGGGRDTEAFF
D: TRBD1; size: NA; V: TRBV29-1; J: TRBJ2-7; DNA: TGCAGCGTTTCGACAGGGGAATCCTACGAGCAGTACTTC; CDR3: CSVSTGESYEQYF
D: NA; size: once; V: TRBV28; J: TRBJ2-5; DNA: TGTGCCAGCAGTTCCCCGGGGATCGAGAGGGAGACCCAGTACTTC; CDR3: CASSSPGIERETQYF
D: NA; size: NA; V: TRBV19; J: TRBJ2-1; DNA: TGTGCCAGTAACAGCGGCTCCTACAATGAGCAGTTCTTC; CDR3: CASNSGSYNEQFF
D: TRBD2; size: NA; V: TRBV2; J: TRBJ2-7; DNA: TGTGCCAGCGGCGGACTAGCAAACCGCTACGAGCAGTACTTC; CDR3: CASGGLANRYEQYF
D: NA; size: NA; V: TRBV27; J: TRBJ2-1; DNA: TGTGCCAGCAGTTTCCAGGCCACCTACAATGAGCAGTTCTTC; CDR3: CASSFQATYNEQFF
D: TRBD1; size: once; V: TRBV7-6; J: TRBJ2-1; DNA: TGTGCCAGCAGCCCCACAGGGGATGAGCAGTTCTTC; CDR3: CASSPTGDEQFF